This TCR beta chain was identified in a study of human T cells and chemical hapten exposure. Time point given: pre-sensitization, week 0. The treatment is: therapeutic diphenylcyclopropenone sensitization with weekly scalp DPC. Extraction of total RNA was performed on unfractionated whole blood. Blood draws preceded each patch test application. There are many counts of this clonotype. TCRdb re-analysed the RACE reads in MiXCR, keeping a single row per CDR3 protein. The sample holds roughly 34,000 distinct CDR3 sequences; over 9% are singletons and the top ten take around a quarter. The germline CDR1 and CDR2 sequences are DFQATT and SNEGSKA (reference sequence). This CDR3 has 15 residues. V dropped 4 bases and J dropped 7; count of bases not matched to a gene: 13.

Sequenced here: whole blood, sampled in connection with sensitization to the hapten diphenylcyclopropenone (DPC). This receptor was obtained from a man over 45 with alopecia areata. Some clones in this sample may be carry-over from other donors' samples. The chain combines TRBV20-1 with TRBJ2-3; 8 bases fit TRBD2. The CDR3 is CSAMFPQTSGHTQYF. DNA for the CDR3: TGCAGTGCTATGTTCCCCCAAACTAGCGGCCATACGCAGTATTTT.